This T cell receptor (beta chain) stems from a study of T cell responses to AZD1222 COVID-19 vaccine. Turning to the study itself: Second-dose groups at about 4 or about 12 weeks were pooled. Regarding the study as a whole: The sample set comprised mostly white British donors with more females, and clonal diversity was possibly underestimated. Repertoire sampling was restricted to post-peak T cell response timepoints.

TCRdb's copy holds only in-frame clones and misses some; the assay was immunoSEQ multiplex PCR. The sample carries 100,000 to 120,000 clones, 70% to 90% recorded once. Comment on this clone: The antigen is unknown.

Germline V gives CDR1 SGHTA, CDR2 FQGNSA. Trimming removed 2 bases from V and 1 base from J; junction bases left unmatched: 0. The CDR3 runs to 14 residues. Specimen: peripheral blood, collected on day 0 of AZD1222 vaccination. The sequence came from an adult in good health. The V and J genes are TRBV7-2 and TRBJ2-5; 8 bases match TRBD2. The CDR3 region has the DNA TGTGCCAGCAGCTTAACTAGCGGCCAAGAGACCCAGTACTTC. Translation: CASSLTSGQETQYF. Complete variable domain (other parts from reference TRBV7-2 and TRBJ2-5): GAGVSQSPSNKVTEKGKDVELRCDPISGHTALYWYRQSLGQGLEFLIYFQGNSAPDKSGLPSDRFSAERTGGSVSTLTIQRTQQEDSAVYLCASSLTSGQETQYFGPGTRLLVL.